What follows are 3 T cell receptor beta chains derived from one specimen sequenced in a study of T-cell memory formation after mild COVID-19. TCRdb re-derived calls from the 5' RACE reads in MiXCR, one entry per CDR3 protein. The sample yields roughly 620,000 distinct CDR3 sequences, 18% seen once. Sequencing input: PBMCs or a T cell subset sorted from them (not recorded which). All receptors derive from an adult woman who had mild COVID-19 (a few samples of this study predate the infection). Cell type and time point are not known.

In this sample, this clonotype turned up a few times. The CDR3 DNA sequence: TGTGCCAGCAGCTCCACGGGACACGGCACAGATACGCAGTATTTT. Amino acids: CASSSTGHGTDTQYF. The chain employs TRBV7-2 and TRBJ2-3, with D possibly TRBD1 on 6 matching bases. CDR3 length equals 15 residues. Trimming cost V 4 bases and J 1 base, with 12 bases left between them. The germline V gene has CDR1 SGHTA and CDR2 FQGNSA.

V gene TRBV27 combines with J gene TRBJ2-2; D is unresolved. The V gene lost 7 bases and the J gene lost 3 bases, with 15 bases spanning the gap. CDR1 is MNHEY, CDR2 SMNVEV, per germline (reference sequence). This CDR3 comprises 15 residues. Here the CDR3 reads CASNTFSGYTGELFF. Here the CDR3 DNA reads TGTGCCAGCAATACTTTCTCTGGGTACACCGGGGAGCTGTTTTTT.

This clonotype appeared a few times. The V gene is TRBV10-3, the J gene TRBJ2-5; no reliable D call. The germline V gene encodes CDR1 ENHRY and CDR2 SYGVKD. V was shortened by 0 bases and J by 5 bases, with 7 bases between the two germline ends. The CDR3 loop spans 13 amino acids. The CDR3 DNA reads as TGTGCCATCAGTGAGTCGAAGCTGGAGACCCAGTACTTC. Residues: CAISESKLETQYF.